The 13 T cell receptor beta chains below were found in one sample sequenced in a study of blood T cell repertoires in COVID-19. Repertoires were generated with immunoSEQ multiplex PCR, while TCRdb's copy carries only in-frame clones and drops some. This sample has around 140,000 clones; approximately 87% occur once, and the top ten carry approximately 11%. Input material: PBMCs or T cells enriched from blood (not recorded which). The source of these receptors is a man aged 55 to 70 who had recovered from COVID-19.

The chain employs TRBV5-1 and TRBJ2-5, with TRBD1 matching 9 bases. CDR1 and CDR2 from the germline V gene are SGHRS and YFSETQ. V shed 2 bases, J shed 5 bases, and the junction held 4 bases outside the gene matches. The CDR3 contains 14 residues. CDR3 region: CASSLQGAGETQYF. CDR3 sequence (DNA): TGCGCCAGCAGCTTACAGGGGGCCGGTGAGACCCAGTACTTC. Complete variable domain (other parts from reference TRBV5-1 and TRBJ2-5): KAGVTQTPRYLIKTRGQQVTLSCSPISGHRSVSWYQQTPGQGLQFLFEYFSETQRNKGNFPGRFSGRQFSNSRSEMNVSTLELGDSALYLCASSLQGAGETQYFGPGTRLLVL.

V gene TRBV6-6 combines with J gene TRBJ1-1; D gene unclear. The CDR3 loop spans 13 amino acids. The V end lost 6 bases, the J end lost 0 bases, and 8 bases lay between the germline ends. Germline lookup yields CDR1 MNHNY and CDR2 SVGAGI (reference sequence). CDR3 sequence: CASSLRVNTEAFF. CDR3 coding DNA: TGTGCCAGCAGCCTCCGGGTGAACACTGAAGCTTTCTTT.

Written as DNA, the CDR3 is TGTGCCAGCAGCAGGGAGACAGGGGTCGAGCAGTACTTC. Its translation: CASSRETGVEQYF. V is TRBV5-4 and J is TRBJ2-7; 8 positions match TRBD1. V lost 4 bases, J lost 6 bases, and 6 bases stayed unmatched. CDR1 is SGHNT, CDR2 YYREEE, per germline (reference sequence). The CDR3 has 13 amino acids.

The rearrangement joins TRBV5-1 to TRBJ2-7; 12 positions match TRBD2. V trimming: 4 bases; J trimming: 5 bases; junction bases outside the gene matches: 13. CDR3 length: 17 amino acids. CDR1 SGHRS and CDR2 YFSETQ come from the germline V gene. CDR3 sequence reads: CASSPLAGGNVGNEQYF. CDR3 DNA: TGCGCCAGCAGCCCTCTAGCGGGGGGGAACGTTGGGAACGAGCAGTACTTC.

This rearrangement joins TRBV27 to TRBJ2-7; 13 bases map to TRBD2. Germline V gene data show CDR1 as MNHEY and CDR2 as SMNVEV (reference sequence). The junction had 4 bases not matched to a gene; V was cut back by 5 bases and J by 3 bases. The length of the CDR3 is 15 residues. The DNA of the CDR3 is TGTGCCAGCAGTCCTAGGACTAGCGGGGGCTACGAGCAGTACTTC. Its translation is CASSPRTSGGYEQYF.

The V and J genes are TRBV15 and TRBJ1-2; weak D call: TRBD1 (5 bases). This CDR3 contains 14 residues. Looked up from germline, CDR1 is LNHNV and CDR2 is YYDKDF (reference sequence). V lost 3 bases, J lost 4 bases, and 12 bases lay in between. The CDR3 DNA is TGTGCCACCAGCAGCGTAACAGGCGCCTATGGCTACACCTTC. It yields the protein CATSSVTGAYGYTF.

The chain recombines TRBV15 with TRBJ1-1, with unresolved D. Per the germline V gene, CDR1 is LNHNV and CDR2 is YYDKDF (reference sequence). The CDR3 is made up of 12 amino acids. Trimming stripped 0 bases from V and 7 bases from J, with 6 bases between. The CDR3 protein is CATSRDAGEAFF. The CDR3, as DNA: TGTGCCACCAGCAGAGACGCGGGTGAAGCTTTCTTT.

This clone was seen a single time. The V call is TRBV5-8, the J call TRBJ1-5, with 7 positions matching TRBD1. CDR1 and CDR2 (germline): SGHTS, YDEGEE. The V gene end was trimmed by 4 bases and the J gene end by 3 bases; junction bases not matched to a gene: 1. This CDR3 comprises 13 residues. The CDR3 coding sequence is TGTGCCAGCAGCAGGGGGCTCAATCAGCCCCAGCATTTT. Translated: CASSRGLNQPQHF.

The chain joins TRBV20-1 to TRBJ1-2, with D perhaps TRBD1 (5 bases). Germline-derived CDR1 and CDR2 are DFQATT and SNEGSKA (reference sequence). V lost 5 bases to trimming and J lost 8 bases, with 12 bases between them. The CDR3 is made up of 11 amino acids. The CDR3 is CSAVKGRGYTF. DNA for the CDR3: TGCAGTGCTGTTAAGGGGCGCGGCTACACCTTC.

This clone was seen just once. The CDR3 nucleotides read TGTGCCAGCAGTTCTAGCGGGAGTAATTCCTACAATGAGCAGTTCTTC. It encodes CASSSSGSNSYNEQFF. The chain recombines TRBV13 with TRBJ2-1; 10 nucleotides match TRBD2. This CDR3 is built from 16 residues. Trimming removed 6 bases from V and 1 base from J; junction bases left unmatched: 6. In germline, CDR1 is PRHDT, CDR2 FYEKMQ (reference sequence).

This clone was counted a single time. V gene TRBV27 combines with J gene TRBJ1-6; weak D call: TRBD1 (5 bases). V was cut by 5 bases and J by 8 bases, with 10 bases left in between. The CDR3 spans 13 residues. Germline V CDR1 and CDR2: MNHEY, SMNVEV (reference sequence). The CDR3 region has the DNA TGTGCCAGCAGTAGGGCAGGGTATTCACCCCTCCACTTT. Translated, it gives CASSRAGYSPLHF.

The chain recombines TRBV7-9 with TRBJ1-6, with TRBD1 identical over 8 bases. Germline loops: CDR1 SEHNR, CDR2 FQNEAQ (reference sequence). The ends lost 1 base at V and 8 bases at J; junction bases unmatched: 4. The CDR3 covers 15 residues. The CDR3 nucleotides read TGTGCCAGCAGCTTAGGAGTGACAGGGGATTCACCCCTCCACTTT. Its translation is CASSLGVTGDSPLHF.

The chain joins TRBV5-5 to TRBJ2-1; 9 bases are a match to TRBD2. Germline assignment: CDR1 SGHKS and CDR2 YYEKEE (reference sequence). Losses at the gene ends were 3 bases for V and 1 base for J; bases not matched to a gene: 8. The CDR3 contains 17 residues. The CDR3 nucleotides read TGTGCCAGCAGCTCCCCGGCGGGAGGGGTTTCCTACAATGAGCAGTTCTTC. Amino acid sequence: CASSSPAGGVSYNEQFF.